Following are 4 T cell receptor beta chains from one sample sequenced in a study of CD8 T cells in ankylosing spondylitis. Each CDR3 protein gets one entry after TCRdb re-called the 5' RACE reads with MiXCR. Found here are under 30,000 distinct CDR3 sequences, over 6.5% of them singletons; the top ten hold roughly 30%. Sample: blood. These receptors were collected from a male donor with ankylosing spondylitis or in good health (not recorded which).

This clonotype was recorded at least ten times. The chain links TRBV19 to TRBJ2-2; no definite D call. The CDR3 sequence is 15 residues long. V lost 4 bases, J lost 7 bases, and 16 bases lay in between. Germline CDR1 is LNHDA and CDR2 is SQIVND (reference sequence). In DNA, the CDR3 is TGTGCCAGTAGTAGCCCCGTTGTGGGGATCGGGGAGCTGTTTTTT. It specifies CASSSPVVGIGELFF.

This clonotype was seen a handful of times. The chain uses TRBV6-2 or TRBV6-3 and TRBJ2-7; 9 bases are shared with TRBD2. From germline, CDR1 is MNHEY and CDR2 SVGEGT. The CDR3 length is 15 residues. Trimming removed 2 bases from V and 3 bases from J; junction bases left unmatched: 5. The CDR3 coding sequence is TGTGCCAGCAGTTACCGGCTAGCGGGGATCTACGAGCAGTACTTC. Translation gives CASSYRLAGIYEQYF.

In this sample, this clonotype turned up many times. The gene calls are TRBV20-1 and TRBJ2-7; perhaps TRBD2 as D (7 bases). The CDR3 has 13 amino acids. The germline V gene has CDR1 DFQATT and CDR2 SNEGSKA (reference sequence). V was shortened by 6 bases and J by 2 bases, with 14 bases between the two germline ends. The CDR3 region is CSANTGRAYEQYF. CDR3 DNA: TGCAGTGCCAACACAGGGAGGGCCTACGAGCAGTACTTC.

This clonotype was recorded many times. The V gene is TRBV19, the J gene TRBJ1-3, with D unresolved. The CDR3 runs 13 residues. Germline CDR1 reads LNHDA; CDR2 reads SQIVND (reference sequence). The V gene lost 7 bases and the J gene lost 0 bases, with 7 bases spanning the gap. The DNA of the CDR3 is TGTGCCAGTACTCTGGGCTCTGGAAACACCATATATTTT. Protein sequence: CASTLGSGNTIYF.